This T cell receptor beta chain was obtained from a study of cytomegalovirus exposure and HLA in healthy donors (dated 2017 in TCRdb). In terms of the full investigation: An earlier analysis of 587 of the donors reported roughly 300 Gb of sequence data and approximately 120 million unique TCR beta sequences obtained from 180 million or so T cells. An early release that covered approximately 600 HLA-typed donors contained approximately 300 gigabases of sequencing data and approximately 85 million unique TCR sequences. Among the roughly 400 genotyped donors, more than 70% belonged to the genetic ancestry cluster associated with self-reported Caucasian donors. The study aimed to test whether cataloging public T cell receptors could reveal signatures of past pathogen exposure. The study profiled the T cell repertoires of under 700 subjects by immunosequencing and related them to cytomegalovirus serostatus. A separate validation cohort of about 110 different subjects was used in addition to the 666-subject first cohort. To predict cytomegalovirus infection status, the study brought together high-throughput TCR immunosequencing, statistical association of individual TCRs with disease status, and machine learning. To study patterns of TCR occurrence, a later analysis re-analyzed previously published TCR beta repertoires from 550 to 800 donors and added high-resolution HLA genotyping. Rather than drawing on any new phenotypic data, the later analysis identified candidate immune exposures from TCR beta sequences and the way those sequences occurred across donors. In an earlier analysis of 500 to 650 of the donors, high-throughput TCR beta sequencing was used to judge whether each TCR beta V gene segment behaved as functional or pseudogenic. Donor age, sex, ethnicity and CMV serostatus were collected together with the repertoire data. In a later genetic analysis, genome-wide SNP genotypes for about 55% of the roughly 700 donors were used, and that subset was treated as a discovery cohort. All discovery cohort repertoires had been generated using a single sequencing platform. Class I and class II HLA loci were covered by the typing at four-digit resolution. The number of donors typed differed by locus, with 629-630 for A, B, C, DRB1 and DQB1, around 500 for DQA1, 600 to 610 for DPA1, and roughly 450 for DPB1. Roughly 5 DR-DQ haplotypes were handled as single units for association and clustering because linkage in the cohort was strong. Among several hundred genotyped donors of the cohort, an average of roughly 230,000 unique TCR beta nucleotide sequences was sequenced per donor, of which approximately 18% were non-productive. Paper-wide results and their limitations: A further reported finding was that TCR beta sequences accurately predicted the HLA-A and HLA-B alleles for most subjects in the first cohort. A later analysis associated 15,000 or so TCR beta sequences with specific HLA alleles at a false discovery rate of 0.05. A total of 164 TCR beta chains were listed by the study as associated with cytomegalovirus. CMV serostatus was the only immune exposure information available for the cohort. Presence/absence analyses assumed roughly uniform sequencing depth across donors, an assumption that may not hold. Correlated functional status among segregating V segments might be attributable to linkage disequilibrium, but an unknown experimental factor could not be ruled out. According to a later analysis, parvovirus B19, influenza, CMV and Epstein-Barr virus appeared linked to several top co-occurrence clusters. A cluster of highly shared sequence variants was judged likely to represent a technical artifact of the sequencing pipeline. Compared with equally common non-associated chains, HLA-associated TCR beta chains in a later analysis were more clonally expanded and had lower generation probabilities. An association between a missense DCLRE1C variant and V-gene and J-gene trimming of TCR beta chains was found in a later genetic analysis and replicated in an independent cohort. The cohort was sequenced for TCR beta chains only, and without alpha or paired-chain data the features that could be detected were limited. It was suggested by the authors that the approach could potentially be generalized to other disease states and immunological phenotypes. An earlier analysis of 587 of the donors showed that most TCR beta V segments appeared in productive rearrangements either about 90% or about 30% of the time, which broadly matched IMGT annotations. When HLA alleles, especially DR and DQ, strongly co-occurred, TCR associations were difficult to assign to individual alleles. Because HLA typing was missing for some donors at each locus, association tests included only the typed subset. According to a later analysis, TCR association rates differed among HLA loci, with DRB1 alleles showing the most associated TCRs and HLA-C alleles showing the fewest. Because the 87-base-pair reads could not distinguish some IMGT-functional V segments, including TRBV6-2 and TRBV6-3, those segments were excluded. Approximately 18 rarely observed V segments, including chromosome 9 orphons, were excluded from the earlier analysis of about 610 of the donors because counts were too low. While some public TCRs were present in many individuals, most TCR sequences turned up only very rarely across donors. A later genetic analysis reported fewer N-insertions in productive TCRs among donors in an Asian-associated ancestry cluster than the approximately 700-donor mean. In vitro tests confirmed that three of the cytomegalovirus-associated TCR beta chains recognize cytomegalovirus antigens. According to a later analysis, most CMV-associated TCR beta chains appeared to be HLA-restricted, and the HLA associations seemed to be driven largely by CMV exposure. Cytomegalovirus status was reported to be diagnosed by the classifier with high specificity and sensitivity in both the original and validation cohorts.

Libraries came from the immunoSEQ multiplex PCR assay. For the multiplex PCR, a mixture combining 60 forward primers for TCR Vbeta segments and 13 reverse primers for TCR Jbeta segments was used. A multiplex PCR assay on genomic DNA amplified the CDR3 region of rearranged TCR beta genes. On the Illumina HiSeq System, the amplified TCR beta libraries were sequenced as 87-base-pair reads. From the authors' description of their analysis: A later analysis counted about 80 million unique TCR beta chains across the 670 or so repertoires, and 9.5 million to 11 million of these chains were shared by at least two donors. Raw reads were error-corrected and collapsed into unique sequences by a nearest-neighbor algorithm in which closely related sequences were merged to remove PCR and sequencing errors. CDR3 sequences were aligned to IMGT reference sequences to assign V, D and J gene segments. For a sequence to be retained, a match of at least six nucleotides was required to both a V gene segment and a J gene segment. A rearrangement was called productive if the CDR3 had no stop codons and remained in frame with V and J, and every other rearrangement was called non-productive. Following IMGT convention, CDR3 was defined as the stretch from the second conserved V-encoded cysteine to the conserved J-encoded phenylalanine. In an earlier analysis of approximately 500 of the donors, sequences lacking an unambiguous match to a single V gene segment were excluded. An earlier analysis of a few hundred of the donors called V segments functional above 56.7% productive rearrangements and segregating when the between-donor standard deviation exceeded 5%. To diagnose cytomegalovirus status from the catalog of TCR beta chain sequences, a statistical classification framework was built. V and J gene assignment, in a later analysis, came from comparing TCR nucleotide sequences with IMGT/GENE-DB human TR gene sequences. In a later analysis, CDR3 sequences and most-parsimonious VDJ recombination scenarios were assigned using the TCRdist pipeline. In a later analysis, each TCR beta chain was defined by its CDR3 amino acid sequence together with its V-gene family, and reads without a unique V-gene family were excluded. As a way to deal with suspected cross-contamination and a sequencing artifact, a later analysis dropped nearly 600 nucleotide sequences that were highly shared and had low generation probability. For each public chain, a later analysis derived a clonal expansion index from normalized ranks of inferred template counts within each repertoire. In a later analysis, generation probabilities were computed using a VDJ recombination model fitted to out-of-frame rearrangements, and the results were checked against IGoR. Hypergeometric tests were used in a later analysis to score TCR-TCR, TCR-HLA and TCR-CMV co-occurrence, with a repertoire-size bias correction applied to the TCR pairs. False discovery rates were estimated in a later analysis by permuting HLA or CMV assignments 20 times. In a later analysis, co-occurring TCRs were grouped using DBSCAN, and TCRdist sequence similarity was added for clustering within HLA-allele-positive subsets. For co-occurrence clustering, repertoires with fewer than 30,000 or more than 120,000 public chains were excluded, along with five repertoires with anomalous nucleotide sharing. The source is immuneACCESS, and TCRdb retained only in-frame sequences with V and J called. Part of the clones is not carried over; for the studies checked, unresolved V genes explain less than half of this, and the remainder is unexplained. That table gives V, J and clone size, and the DNA gave D and trimming. The sample yields over 70,000 clones; about four fifths were counted once. The top ten clones comprise roughly 32% of the sample.

Regarding this clone: Its antigen is unknown. Per-base quality was not reported, and no clone a single base away is much larger than it.

The cohort was made up of roughly 670 healthy bone marrow donors. Cohort members were all nominally healthy when sampled, although unrecorded immune exposures were likely present. The donor tested CMV seropositive and was one of the 289 seropositive cohort members. A peripheral blood sample was provided by each donor, and peripheral blood mononuclear cells were used for TCR beta sequencing. Genomic DNA was extracted from the blood cell samples with the Qiagen DNeasy Blood Extraction Kit. From cysteine to phenylalanine, the CDR3 is 16 amino acids long. Only the CDR3 portion is preserved as DNA: 48 bases, with reading frame beginning at the first base. Compared with germline, V lacks 4 bases and J lacks 1 base; bases without a gene match: 8. Per the germline V gene, SGHRS is the CDR1 and YFSETQ is the CDR2.

The TCR originated in a middle-aged man in good health and CMV-seropositive. The sequence links TRBV5-1 to TRBJ2-1, and 7 bases in between align with TRBD1. Sequenced: PBMCs. The CDR3 corresponds to CASSATVRGSYNEQFF. Read as DNA, the sequence is TGCGCCAGCAGCGCCACGGTCAGGGGGTCCTACAATGAGCAGTTCTTC.